The 26 T cell receptor beta chains reported below all come from one sample, sequenced in a study of blood T cell repertoires in COVID-19. Sequencing was performed with immunoSEQ multiplex PCR; in TCRdb, only in-frame clones are kept and a portion is missing. The sample contains some 270,000 clones, 70% to 90% of which appear only once. The sample consisted of peripheral blood. These receptors originate from a woman in her seventies with acute or convalescent COVID-19.

The chain links TRBV15 to TRBJ1-5, with no clear D. The CDR3 runs 15 residues. V lost 0 bases to trimming and J lost 0 bases, with 6 bases between them. Germline CDR1 reads LNHNV; CDR2 reads YYDKDF (reference sequence). The CDR3 nucleotides read TGTGCCACCAGCAGAGACGAGGTTAGCAATCAGCCCCAGCATTTT. Protein sequence: CATSRDEVSNQPQHF.

The chain combines TRBV18 with TRBJ1-3, with D uncertain. Germline CDR1 and CDR2: KGHSH and LQKENI. The CDR3 has 17 amino acids. Trimming took 3 bases from V and 0 from J, leaving 15 bases between them. The CDR3 DNA sequence: TGTGCCAGCTCACCTAGAACTGAGATTGGCTCTGGAAACACCATATATTTT. It codes for CASSPRTEIGSGNTIYF.

V usage is TRBV28 and J usage is TRBJ1-5; 11 nucleotides align to TRBD1. The CDR3 extends over 16 amino acids. Germline V gene lookup returns CDR1 MDHEN and CDR2 SYDVKM. The junction had 4 bases not matched to a gene; V was cut back by 4 bases and J by 2 bases. The CDR3, as DNA: TGTGCCAGCAGTTGGACAGGGGGCCTTCGCAATCAGCCCCAGCATTTT. Protein sequence: CASSWTGGLRNQPQHF.

The chain couples TRBV5-5 to TRBJ2-1; 9 bases are a match to TRBD1. The germline V gene encodes CDR1 SGHKS and CDR2 YYEKEE (reference sequence). V gave up 6 bases and J gave up 1 base; unmatched junction bases: 8. CDR3 length: 16 residues. CDR3 amino acids: CASIISGTGSYNEQFF. The CDR3 DNA is TGTGCCAGCATCATCTCCGGGACAGGGTCCTACAATGAGCAGTTCTTC. Drawing the rest from reference TRBV5-5 and TRBJ2-1, the complete variable domain is DAGVTQSPTHLIKTRGQQVTLRCSPISGHKSVSWYQQVLGQGPQFIFQYYEKEERGRGNFPDRFSARQFPNYSSELNVNALLLGDSALYLCASIISGTGSYNEQFFGPGTRLTVL.

V gene TRBV2 combines with J gene TRBJ2-3; weak D call: TRBD2 (6 bases). The CDR3 covers 12 residues. Germline V gene lookup returns CDR1 SNHLY and CDR2 FYNNEI. V lost 8 bases to trimming and J lost 1 base, with 7 bases between them. The DNA of the CDR3 is TGTGCCAGCCGACTAGGCACAGATACGCAGTATTTT. This codes for CASRLGTDTQYF.

J is TRBJ1-2 and V is TRBV11-2, with TRBD1 as a possible D gene (5 bases). This CDR3 region has 13 residues. Germline V lookup: CDR1 SGHAT, CDR2 FQNNGV. Trimming took 3 bases from V and 8 from J, leaving 13 bases between them. The chain's CDR3 is CASSLGQGWGYTF. Written as DNA, the CDR3 is TGTGCCAGCAGCTTGGGGCAGGGTTGGGGCTACACCTTC. Drawing the rest from reference TRBV11-2 and TRBJ1-2, the complete variable domain is EAGVAQSPRYKIIEKRQSVAFWCNPISGHATLYWYQQILGQGPKLLIQFQNNGVVDDSQLPKDRFSAERLKGVDSTLKIQPAKLEDSAVYLCASSLGQGWGYTFGSGTRLTVV.

Only a few counts were recorded for this clone. The chain employs TRBV18 and TRBJ2-7, with D possibly being TRBD1 (6 bases). This CDR3 region has 13 residues. Trimming removed 8 bases from V and 5 bases from J, with 16 bases in between. Germline V gene lookup returns CDR1 KGHSH and CDR2 LQKENI. The chain's CDR3 is CASTRGGGDEQYF. CDR3 nucleotides: TGTGCCAGCACCCGAGGGGGTGGTGACGAGCAGTACTTC.

The chain has TRBV6-1 and TRBJ2-2; TRBD1 matches 7 bases. The CDR3 extends over 16 amino acids. Germline V CDR1 and CDR2: MNHNS, SASEGT. Trimming removed 0 bases from V and 2 bases from J; junction bases left unmatched: 3. CDR3 loop: CASSEAGTANTGELFF. The CDR3 nucleotides read TGTGCCAGCAGTGAAGCCGGGACAGCCAACACCGGGGAGCTGTTTTTT.

This chain connects TRBV3-1 (or the pseudogene TRBV3-2) to TRBJ1-5, with D maybe TRBD1 (5 bases). The CDR3 contains 12 residues. Germline V gene lookup returns CDR1 LGHDT and CDR2 YNNKEL (reference sequence). V shed 3 bases and J shed 6 bases, with 6 bases lying between them. This chain's CDR3 is CASSHQGQPQHF. In nucleotides, the CDR3 is TGTGCCAGCAGCCATCAGGGTCAGCCCCAGCATTTT.

The chain carries TRBV5-1 and TRBJ2-7, with D tentatively TRBD2 (6 bases). The germline V gene has CDR1 SGHRS and CDR2 YFSETQ. CDR3 size: 16 residues. Trimming stripped 4 bases from V and 0 bases from J, with 17 bases between. CDR3 nucleotides: TGCGCCAGCAGCGTGGCCGGGACTTTATACTCCTACGAGCAGTACTTC. This gives the protein CASSVAGTLYSYEQYF.

The chain uses TRBV7-9 and TRBJ2-7, with 8 bases matching TRBD2. V shed 1 base and J 2 bases; nucleotides not matched to a gene: 10. The germline V gene has CDR1 SEHNR and CDR2 FQNEAQ (reference sequence). The CDR3 is 17 residues long. The CDR3 reads CASSLVGGASGAYEQYF. The CDR3 coding sequence is TGTGCCAGCAGCTTAGTCGGGGGGGCCTCAGGGGCCTACGAGCAGTACTTC.

The V and J genes are TRBV28 and TRBJ1-2; D gene ambiguous. This CDR3 is built from 12 residues. Germline loops: CDR1 MDHEN, CDR2 SYDVKM. V shed 8 bases and J shed 3 bases, with 10 bases lying between them. CDR3 bases: TGTGCCAGCCGCGGTGACTACTATGGCTACACCTTC. Translation gives CASRGDYYGYTF.

The chain couples TRBV5-6 to TRBJ1-2; D possibly corresponds to TRBD1 (6 bases). The CDR3 consists of 14 residues. Trimming took 3 bases from V and 4 from J, leaving 13 bases between them. Germline CDR1 SGHDT, CDR2 YYEEEE. The CDR3 region is CASSSTGTLYGYTF. Here the CDR3 DNA reads TGTGCCAGCAGCTCTACAGGGACCCTCTATGGCTACACCTTC. Full variable domain (remainder filled in from reference TRBV5-6 and TRBJ1-2): DAGVTQSPTHLIKTRGQQVTLRCSPKSGHDTVSWYQQALGQGPQFIFQYYEEEERQRGNFPDRFSGHQFPNYSSELNVNALLLGDSALYLCASSSTGTLYGYTFGSGTRLTVV.

The chain has TRBV2 and TRBJ2-7, with a possible D match to TRBD1 (6 bases). CDR3 length equals 14 residues. Trimming took 6 bases from V and 0 from J, leaving 12 bases between them. Germline-derived CDR1 and CDR2 are SNHLY and FYNNEI. The chain's CDR3 is CASRFRGTSYEQYF. The CDR3 DNA is TGTGCCAGCAGATTCAGGGGAACCTCCTACGAGCAGTACTTC.

The rearrangement uses TRBV4-2 and TRBJ1-6; TRBD1 matches 7 bases. This CDR3 is built from 16 residues. Germline assignment: CDR1 LGHNA and CDR2 YNFKEQ. The ends lost 6 bases at V and 8 bases at J; junction bases unmatched: 13. In DNA, the CDR3 is TGTGCCAGCAGAAGGGGGCTACAGGAGATCTATTCACCCCTCCACTTT. Its protein product is CASRRGLQEIYSPLHF.

Notes on this clone: It is likely a read error: a sequence one base away is far more abundant. CDR3 sequence (DNA): TGTGCCTGTAGTATAGAAGACTCTCACGAGCAGTACTTC. Translating it yields CACSIEDSHEQYF. The gene calls are TRBV19 and TRBJ2-7; D not resolved. The CDR3 is made up of 13 amino acids. Germline V gives CDR1 LNHDA, CDR2 SQIVND (reference sequence).

This clone was detected once. The J gene is TRBJ1-2, the V gene TRBV19; perhaps TRBD1 as D (6 bases). Trimming cost V 7 bases and J 3 bases, with 12 bases left between them. CDR3 size: 13 residues. CDR1 is LNHDA, CDR2 SQIVND, per germline (reference sequence). This CDR3 reads CASMQGTYYGYTF. As DNA, the CDR3 is TGTGCCAGTATGCAGGGGACCTACTATGGCTACACCTTC.

The chain is built from TRBV7-9 and TRBJ2-3; the D is unclear. V lost 4 bases and J 1 base, leaving 9 bases between the germline ends. The germline gives CDR1 SEHNR, CDR2 FQNEAQ (reference sequence). The CDR3 sequence is 14 residues long. In DNA form, the CDR3 reads TGTGCCAGCAGCTCTCGATCGGGCACAGATACGCAGTATTTT. Translated: CASSSRSGTDTQYF.

The rearrangement links TRBV20-1 to TRBJ2-5; 11 positions match TRBD2. CDR1 DFQATT and CDR2 SNEGSKA come from the germline V gene (reference sequence). CDR3 length: 15 amino acids. Trimming cost V 6 bases and J 2 bases; bases outside gene matches: 8. The CDR3, as DNA: TGCAGTGCAAGTACGGGACTAGCGGTTCAAGAGACCCAGTACTTC. Translation: CSASTGLAVQETQYF.

The V and J genes are TRBV5-1 and TRBJ2-7; D remains ambiguous. The germline gives CDR1 SGHRS, CDR2 YFSETQ. The V end lost 0 bases, the J end lost 0 bases, and 13 bases lay between the germline ends. The CDR3 contains 16 residues. The CDR3 loop reads CASSLGAGASSYEQYF. In nucleotides, the CDR3 is TGCGCCAGCAGCTTGGGGGCAGGCGCAAGCTCCTACGAGCAGTACTTC.

This chain connects TRBV5-1 to TRBJ2-5, with D possibly being TRBD2 (5 bases). Germline V CDR1 and CDR2: SGHRS, YFSETQ. The CDR3 is made up of 13 amino acids. V lost 1 base to trimming and J lost 2 bases, with 6 bases between them. CDR3 nucleotide sequence: TGCGCCAGCAGCTTGCGCGGGCAAGAGACCCAGTACTTC. Translation: CASSLRGQETQYF.

The chain has TRBV11-2 and TRBJ2-7, with TRBD1 as a possible D gene (5 bases). This CDR3 contains 13 residues. Germline V gene lookup returns CDR1 SGHAT and CDR2 FQNNGV. V was pared by 5 bases and J by 5 bases, with 13 bases between. CDR3 amino acids: CASSPQGFHEQYF. CDR3 nucleotides: TGTGCCAGCAGCCCCCAGGGTTTCCACGAGCAGTACTTC.

Here the CDR3 DNA reads TGTGCCAGTATACGAGACATGAACACTGAAGCTTTCTTT. This gives the protein CASIRDMNTEAFF. The chain employs TRBV19 and TRBJ1-1; D remains unclear. CDR1 is LNHDA, CDR2 SQIVND, per germline (reference sequence). This CDR3 has 13 amino acids. Trimming removed 7 bases from V and 0 bases from J, with 9 bases in between.

This clone was recorded once. The rearrangement uses TRBV6-5 and TRBJ1-4; D is unresolved. The CDR3 runs 16 residues. Germline lookup yields CDR1 MNHEY and CDR2 SVGAGI. Trimming removed 4 bases from V and 0 bases from J, with 12 bases in between. CDR3 protein: CASSLTFSATNEKLFF. The CDR3, as DNA: TGTGCCAGCAGTTTGACTTTTTCTGCAACTAATGAAAAACTGTTTTTT.

V is TRBV30 and J is TRBJ2-3; 9 bases align to TRBD2. The CDR3 is 13 amino acids. The germline gives CDR1 GTSNPN, CDR2 SVGIG (reference sequence). CDR3 in DNA: TGTGCTTGCGGGGGGGCCATCCCAGATACGCAGTATTTT. Translated: CACGGAIPDTQYF.

The CDR3 DNA follows: TGTGCCAGCAGTGAAGGGAACAGGGTCAACACCGGGGAGCTGTTTTTT. Translating gives CASSEGNRVNTGELFF. The rearrangement joins TRBV2 to TRBJ2-2, with a tentative D call TRBD1 (6 bases). Trimming left V 1 base short and J 2 bases short, with 11 bases between. CDR3 length: 16 amino acids. Per germline, CDR1 SNHLY and CDR2 FYNNEI.